Following are 18 T cell receptor beta chains from one sample sequenced in a study of siplizumab effects on memory and regulatory T cells. The method was immunoSEQ multiplex PCR; TCRdb's version includes in-frame clones alone and lacks a portion of them. Of around 110,000 clones in the sample, about 95% are singletons; the top ten hold roughly 1.7%. The sample was non-Treg CD4+ T cells sorted from blood. The receptor source for this set is a human donor in good health.

The chain recombines TRBV5-6 with TRBJ2-7, with 7 positions matching TRBD1. The ends lost 4 bases at V and 2 bases at J; junction bases unmatched: 3. This CDR3 spans 13 amino acids. Germline assignment: CDR1 SGHDT and CDR2 YYEEEE. This CDR3 reads CASSRQGPYEQYF. The DNA for the CDR3 is TGTGCCAGCAGCCGACAGGGTCCCTACGAGCAGTACTTC.

This sequence joins TRBV18 and TRBJ1-1, with D unclear. The germline CDR1 and CDR2 sequences are KGHSH and LQKENI. Trimming removed 8 bases at V and 3 bases at J, with 13 bases between. The CDR3 is 13 amino acids. Here the CDR3 reads CASINSGYTEAFF. CDR3 DNA sequence: TGTGCCAGCATCAACTCCGGTTACACTGAAGCTTTCTTT.

This chain links TRBV6-1 with TRBJ1-5; D ambiguous. The V end lost 2 bases, the J end lost 0 bases, and 8 bases lay between the germline ends. The CDR3 extends over 15 amino acids. Germline values: CDR1 MNHNS, CDR2 SASEGT. The chain's CDR3 is CASSESGGSNQPQHF. CDR3 bases: TGTGCCAGCAGTGAAAGTGGTGGTAGCAATCAGCCCCAGCATTTT.

The chain is built from TRBV18 and TRBJ1-2; weak D call: TRBD1 (5 bases). This CDR3 comprises 16 residues. Germline CDR1 and CDR2: KGHSH and LQKENI. Trimming removed 5 bases from V and 4 bases from J, with 20 bases in between. CDR3 loop: CASSSRDSRHLYGYTF. DNA for the CDR3: TGTGCCAGCTCATCGAGAGACAGTCGACACCTCTATGGCTACACCTTC.

The chain's CDR3 is CASSFLVRQGGRNSPLHF. The CDR3 coding sequence is TGTGCCAGCAGCTTTCTGGTCCGACAGGGTGGTCGAAATTCACCCCTCCACTTT. The chain uses TRBV5-4 and TRBJ1-6; 7 bases match TRBD1. Germline V CDR1 and CDR2: SGHNT, YYREEE (reference sequence). The CDR3 totals 18 residues. After removal of 2 bases from V and 7 bases from J, the junction contained 15 bases not matched to a gene. Combining the CDR3 with reference TRBV5-4 and TRBJ1-6 gives the whole variable domain ETGVTQSPTHLIKTRGQQVTLRCSSQSGHNTVSWYQQALGQGPQFIFQYYREEENGRGNFPPRFSGLQFPNYSSELNVNALELDDSALYLCASSFLVRQGGRNSPLHFGNGTRLTVT.

The chain joins TRBV2 to TRBJ1-1; possibly TRBD1 for D (5 bases). Trimming took 0 bases from V and 7 from J, leaving 12 bases between them. Looked up from germline, CDR1 is SNHLY and CDR2 is FYNNEI. The CDR3 is made up of 14 amino acids. The CDR3 sequence: CASSEARIDSEAFF. CDR3 nucleotides: TGTGCCAGCAGTGAAGCCCGAATTGACAGTGAAGCTTTCTTT.

This chain links TRBV19 with TRBJ2-3; possible D gene TRBD2, 8 bases. There are 17 residues in the CDR3. Trimming took off 2 bases at V and 5 bases at J, with 20 bases between the two ends. Looked up from germline, CDR1 is LNHDA and CDR2 is SQIVND (reference sequence). The CDR3 region has the DNA TGTGCCAGTAGTATATCCACAGGGGTCCTAGCGGGAGATACGCAGTATTTT. It translates to CASSISTGVLAGDTQYF.

V is TRBV6-5 and J is TRBJ1-2; TRBD1 might be the D (5 bases). The V end was cut by 7 bases, the J end by 4 bases, with 16 bases between. The CDR3 consists of 14 residues. CDR1 and CDR2 from the germline V gene are MNHEY and SVGAGI. Here the CDR3 DNA reads TGTGCCAGCAAATCCAGGGCAATTCGCTATGGCTACACCTTC. It yields the protein CASKSRAIRYGYTF.

The V gene is TRBV7-9, the J gene TRBJ2-3; perhaps TRBD2 as D (7 bases). The germline gives CDR1 SEHNR, CDR2 FQNEAQ (reference sequence). V was clipped by 5 bases and J by 4 bases, with 19 bases between them. CDR3 length equals 16 residues. CDR3 nucleotides: TGTGCCAGCAGCCGCGGTGAAGGGGGGGTCGCAGATACGCAGTATTTT. Protein: CASSRGEGGVADTQYF.

The V call is TRBV7-2, the J call TRBJ1-2; D might be TRBD1 (6 bases). CDR1 is SGHTA and CDR2 is FQGNSA in the germline V gene. V lost 2 bases and J lost 9, with 19 bases in between. The CDR3 consists of 15 residues. As DNA, the CDR3 is TGTGCCAGCAGCTTATCTTCTATTGGGGGCGGAAGCTACACCTTC. The encoded protein is CASSLSSIGGGSYTF.

This chain links TRBV10-3 with TRBJ2-1, with 10 nucleotides matching TRBD2. Trimming took 0 bases from V and 2 from J; bases not matched to a gene: 1. Germline values: CDR1 ENHRY, CDR2 SYGVKD. CDR3 size: 16 residues. CDR3 sequence: CAISESGLAPYNEQFF. The CDR3 region has the DNA TGTGCCATCAGTGAGTCGGGACTAGCGCCCTACAATGAGCAGTTCTTC.

J is TRBJ1-2 and V is TRBV5-4; 7 positions agree with TRBD1. V shed 3 bases, J shed 4 bases, and the junction held 9 bases outside the gene matches. The CDR3 runs 15 residues. Germline V lookup: CDR1 SGHNT, CDR2 YYREEE (reference sequence). The CDR3 DNA reads TGTGCCAGCAGCTCCGGGGGACAGATTACCTATGGCTACACCTTC. It encodes CASSSGGQITYGYTF.

The rearrangement links TRBV19 to TRBJ2-2; D remains ambiguous. Germline V gene sequence: CDR1 LNHDA, CDR2 SQIVND (reference sequence). With 2 bases removed from V and 5 bases from J, the gap between germline ends came to 9 bases. CDR3 size: 14 residues. CDR3 amino acids: CASSIMWGTGELFF. The CDR3 DNA is TGTGCCAGTAGTATAATGTGGGGAACCGGGGAGCTGTTTTTT.

This chain uses TRBV6-1 with TRBJ2-7; 9 nucleotides match TRBD1. CDR1 MNHNS and CDR2 SASEGT come from the germline V gene. V lost 11 bases, J lost 1 base, and 9 bases stayed unmatched. This CDR3 has 14 residues. The CDR3 protein is CAVSLGTGSYEQYF. The DNA for the CDR3 is TGTGCCGTCTCCCTCGGGACAGGGTCCTACGAGCAGTACTTC.

The V and J genes are TRBV5-6 and TRBJ1-1, with TRBD1 as a possible D gene (6 bases). Germline values: CDR1 SGHDT, CDR2 YYEEEE. This CDR3 comprises 14 residues. Trimming cost V 5 bases and J 4 bases, with 15 bases left between them. The CDR3 region is CASSSGGHGTEAFF. Written as DNA, the CDR3 is TGTGCCAGCAGTTCCGGGGGGCACGGCACTGAAGCTTTCTTT.

This chain joins TRBV6-5 and TRBJ1-2; TRBD1 might be the D (6 bases). This CDR3 spans 15 amino acids. V dropped 2 bases and J dropped 6 bases, with 16 bases sitting between them. Germline V lookup: CDR1 MNHEY, CDR2 SVGAGI. For the CDR3, the DNA is TGTGCCAGCAGTTACAGAGGACGGAGGGGGAATGGCTACACCTTC. This sequence encodes CASSYRGRRGNGYTF.

The CDR3 bases are TGTGCCAGCAGTTACTCTGGACTAGCGAAGTACAATGAGCAGTTCTTC. Translation: CASSYSGLAKYNEQFF. J is TRBJ2-1 and V is TRBV6-5, with 9 nucleotides matching TRBD2. Germline V gene sequence: CDR1 MNHEY, CDR2 SVGAGI. The CDR3 totals 16 residues. Unmatched junction bases numbered 4, after V lost 0 bases and J lost 4 bases.

This chain connects TRBV23-1 to TRBJ1-6, with 7 bases aligning to TRBD1. TRBV23-1 counts as an open reading frame of uncertain function. This CDR3 spans 19 amino acids. V shed 2 bases, J shed 0 bases, and the junction held 10 bases outside the gene matches. This chain's CDR3 is CASSQGPVTGSSYNSPLHF. DNA for the CDR3: TGCGCCAGCAGTCAAGGCCCCGTGACAGGGAGCTCCTATAATTCACCCCTCCACTTT.